The T cell receptor beta chain described here comes from a study of T-cell memory formation after mild COVID-19. Study-level results: Several responding clones turned up in pre-infection memory, indicating that cross-reactive memory may have taken part. Mainly CM and EM harbored the contracting CD4+ clones; mainly EMRA harbored the CD8+ ones.

The table lists this clonotype with many counts. As yet, its antigen is unknown. The authors produced TCR alpha and TCR beta cDNA libraries with sample barcodes and UMIs by 5'RACE using constant-segment primers. Using its own MiXCR run on the 5' RACE reads, TCRdb lists one record per CDR3 protein. Of some 440,000 distinct CDR3 sequences detected, approximately 25% appear once; the ten largest clones hold approximately 13%. The V gene end was trimmed by 2 bases and the J gene end by 4 bases; junction bases not matched to a gene: 14. CDR3 length: 18 amino acids. Germline CDR1 is SGHRS and CDR2 is YFSETQ.

The origin of this receptor is an adult woman who had mild COVID-19 (a few samples of this study predate the infection). Cell type and time point are not known. Sequenced input: PBMCs or a T cell subset sorted from them (not recorded which). J is TRBJ2-1 and V is TRBV5-1; TRBD2 matches at 8 bases. CDR3 protein: CASSFYSAGASVYNEQFF. The CDR3 region has the DNA TGCGCCAGCAGCTTCTACTCAGCGGGAGCGTCGGTGTACAATGAGCAGTTCTTC.